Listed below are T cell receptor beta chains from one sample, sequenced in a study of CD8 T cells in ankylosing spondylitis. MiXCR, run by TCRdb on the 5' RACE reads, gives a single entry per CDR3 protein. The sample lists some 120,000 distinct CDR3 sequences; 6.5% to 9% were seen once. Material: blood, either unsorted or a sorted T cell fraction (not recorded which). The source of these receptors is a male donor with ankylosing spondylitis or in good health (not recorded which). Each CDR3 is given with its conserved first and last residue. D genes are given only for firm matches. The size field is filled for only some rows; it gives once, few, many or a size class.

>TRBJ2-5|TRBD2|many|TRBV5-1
CASSLGGRAPETQYF
TGCGCCAGCAGCTTGGGCGGGAGGGCCCCAGAGACCCAGTACTTC
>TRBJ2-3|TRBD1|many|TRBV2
CASRRTGGTDTQYF
TGTGCCAGCAGACGGACAGGGGGCACAGATACGCAGTATTTT
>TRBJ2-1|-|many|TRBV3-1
CASSPSGGAWYNEQFF
TGTGCCAGCAGCCCCTCAGGAGGGGCCTGGTACAATGAGCAGTTCTTC
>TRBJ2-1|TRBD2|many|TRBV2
CASSGTSGHYNEQFF
TGTGCCAGCAGTGGGACTAGCGGACACTACAATGAGCAGTTCTTC
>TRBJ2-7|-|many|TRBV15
CATSRVGQFPEQYF
TGTGCCACCAGCAGAGTCGGACAGTTCCCCGAGCAGTACTTC
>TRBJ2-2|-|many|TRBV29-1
CSVGSSGNRELFF
TGCAGCGTTGGTTCGTCAGGGAATCGGGAGCTGTTTTTT
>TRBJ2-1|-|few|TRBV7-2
CASSLVFISYNEQFF
TGTGCCAGCAGCTTAGTCTTTATCTCCTACAATGAGCAGTTCTTC
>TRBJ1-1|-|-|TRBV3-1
CASSRLQGNTEAFF
TGTGCCAGCAGTCGATTACAGGGGAACACTGAAGCTTTCTTT
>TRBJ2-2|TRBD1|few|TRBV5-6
CASSLDQGARGGGELFF
TGTGCCAGCAGCTTGGATCAGGGGGCGCGAGGTGGCGGGGAGCTGTTTTTT
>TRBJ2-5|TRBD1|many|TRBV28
CASSLTGNLETQYF
TGTGCCAGCAGCCTGACAGGGAACTTAGAGACCCAGTACTTC
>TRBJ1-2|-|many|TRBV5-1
CASKEVPGNYGYTF
TGCGCCAGCAAGGAGGTCCCGGGGAACTATGGCTACACCTTC
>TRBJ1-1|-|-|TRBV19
CASRTGPRTTEAFF
TGTGCCAGTAGAACGGGCCCTAGAACCACTGAAGCTTTCTTT
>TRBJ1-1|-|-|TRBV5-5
CASSSPPFGTEAFF
TGTGCCAGCAGCTCGCCTCCTTTTGGGACTGAAGCTTTCTTT
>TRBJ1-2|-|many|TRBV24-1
CATSDTDRTEIRGYTF
TGTGCCACCAGTGATACCGACAGGACCGAGATTCGAGGCTACACCTTC
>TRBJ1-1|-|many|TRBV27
CASSRDSRGEAFF
TGTGCCAGCAGCCGAGACTCTAGGGGTGAAGCTTTCTTT
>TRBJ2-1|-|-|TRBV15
CATSRGQYNEQFF
TGTGCCACCAGCAGAGGCCAATACAATGAGCAGTTCTTC
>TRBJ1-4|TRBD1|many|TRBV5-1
CASSVTGATNEKLFF
TGCGCCAGCAGCGTGACAGGGGCCACTAATGAAAAACTGTTTTTT
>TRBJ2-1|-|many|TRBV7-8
CASALSGVYNEQFF
TGTGCCAGCGCTCTAAGCGGAGTCTACAATGAGCAGTTCTTC
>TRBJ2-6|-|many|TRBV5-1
CASSSQTFLSGANVLTF
TGCGCCAGCAGCTCCCAAACTTTCCTTTCTGGGGCCAACGTCCTGACTTTC
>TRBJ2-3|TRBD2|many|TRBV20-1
CSAFAGGSDTQYF
TGCAGTGCGTTTGCGGGGGGGTCAGATACGCAGTATTTT